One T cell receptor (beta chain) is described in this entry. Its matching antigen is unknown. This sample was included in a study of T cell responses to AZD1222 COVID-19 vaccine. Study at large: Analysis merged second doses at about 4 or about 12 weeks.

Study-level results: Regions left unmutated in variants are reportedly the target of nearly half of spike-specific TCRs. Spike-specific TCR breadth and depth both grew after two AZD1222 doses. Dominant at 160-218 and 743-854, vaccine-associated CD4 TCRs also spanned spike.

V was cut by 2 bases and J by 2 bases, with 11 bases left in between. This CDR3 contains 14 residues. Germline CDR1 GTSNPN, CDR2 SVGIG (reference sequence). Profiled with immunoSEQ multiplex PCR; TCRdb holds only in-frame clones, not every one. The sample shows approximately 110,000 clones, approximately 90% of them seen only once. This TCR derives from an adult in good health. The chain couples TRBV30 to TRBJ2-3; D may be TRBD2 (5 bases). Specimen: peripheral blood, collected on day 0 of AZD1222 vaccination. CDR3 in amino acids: CAWSLIANTDTQYF. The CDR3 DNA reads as TGTGCCTGGAGTTTAATAGCGAACACAGATACGCAGTATTTT.